Listed below are T cell receptor beta chains from one sample, sequenced in a study of blood T cell repertoires in COVID-19. Repertoires were generated with immunoSEQ multiplex PCR, while TCRdb's copy carries only in-frame clones and drops some. The sample yields a few hundred thousand clones, around 84% seen once. The source material was peripheral blood. The receptors were sampled from a woman in her forties who had recovered from COVID-19. CDR3s include the opening cysteine and the closing phenylalanine or tryptophan. The D gene is left open where the match is weak. Part of the rows lack a size; the others show once, few, many or a class for expanded clones.

TRBJ2-1,-,TRBV20-1,-,CSAEAEQFF,TGCAGTGCCGAGGCTGAGCAGTTCTTC
TRBJ2-5,-,TRBV5-1,-,CASSRQQETQYF,TGCGCCAGCAGCCGACAGCAAGAGACCCAGTACTTC
TRBJ2-2,-,TRBV3-1/TRBV3-2,TRBD2,CASSQDPAGNTGELFF,TGTGCCAGCAGCCAAGATCCAGCGGGAAACACCGGGGAGCTGTTTTTT
TRBJ2-3,-,TRBV5-4,-,CASSIQGLSITDTQYF,TGTGCCAGCAGCATACAGGGCCTTTCCATCACAGATACGCAGTATTTT
TRBJ2-4,-,TRBV6-6,TRBD1,CASRTKPWDREHIQYF,TGTGCCAGCAGAACTAAACCTTGGGACAGGGAACACATTCAGTACTTC
TRBJ2-2,-,TRBV2,-,CAIRRAPGTGELFF,TGTGCCATTAGGCGGGCTCCGGGGACCGGGGAGCTGTTTTTT
TRBJ2-7,-,TRBV2,-,CASLATAPIYEQYF,TGTGCCAGTCTGGCGACAGCCCCGATCTACGAGCAGTACTTC
TRBJ2-4,-,TRBV7-9,-,CASSLDALAKNIQYF,TGTGCCAGCAGCTTAGATGCACTAGCCAAAAACATTCAGTACTTC
TRBJ2-5,-,TRBV19,TRBD2,CASSIDVTSGGQETQYF,TGTGCCAGTAGTATAGATGTGACTAGCGGGGGGCAAGAGACCCAGTACTTC
TRBJ2-1,once,TRBV18,-,CASSPPGFSEQFF,TGTGCCAGCTCACCCCCAGGGTTTAGTGAGCAGTTCTTC
TRBJ2-5,-,TRBV5-4,-,CASSSRTEETQYF,TGTGCCAGCAGCTCCCGGACAGAAGAGACCCAGTACTTC
TRBJ1-1,-,TRBV7-2,-,CASSARVGTEAFF,TGTGCCAGCAGCGCCAGGGTGGGCACTGAAGCTTTCTTT
TRBJ2-2,-,TRBV12-3/TRBV12-4,-,CASSLNRVGELFF,TGTGCCAGCAGTTTAAACAGGGTCGGGGAGCTGTTTTTT
TRBJ1-1,-,TRBV5-1,-,CASSSTGTISGDRDTEAFF,TGCGCCAGCAGCTCGACGGGGACAATCAGTGGTGATCGGGACACTGAAGCTTTCTTT
TRBJ1-6,-,TRBV27,TRBD1,CASNPTGGNSPLHF,TGTGCCAGCAACCCGACAGGGGGTAATTCACCCCTCCACTTT
TRBJ2-3,-,TRBV6-1,TRBD2,CASNPLAGGGDTQYF,TGTGCCAGCAACCCACTAGCGGGGGGAGGAGATACGCAGTATTTT
TRBJ1-2,-,TRBV7-9,-,CASSSPGFFNYGYTF,TGTGCCAGCAGCTCCCCAGGGTTCTTTAACTATGGCTACACCTTC
TRBJ2-5,-,TRBV19,TRBD2,CASSTGLAGVQETQYF,TGTGCCAGTAGTACGGGACTAGCGGGGGTTCAAGAGACCCAGTACTTC
TRBJ2-6,-,TRBV10-2,-,CASSQTGANVLTF,TGCGCCAGCAGCCAAACTGGGGCCAACGTCCTGACTTTC
TRBJ2-3,-,TRBV13,-,CASSPRTDTDTQYF,TGTGCCAGCAGCCCTCGGACAGACACAGATACGCAGTATTTT
TRBJ1-2,-,TRBV5-4,-,CASSLNRGYTF,TGTGCCAGCAGCTTAAATCGGGGCTACACCTTC
TRBJ2-7,-,TRBV18,TRBD2,CASSPTGLPYEQYF,TGTGCCAGCTCACCCACGGGACTACCCTACGAGCAGTACTTC
TRBJ2-7,few,TRBV5-1,-,CASSFSSYVIPEQDEQYF,TGCGCCAGCAGCTTTTCCTCCTACGTGATCCCTGAGCAGGACGAGCAGTACTTC
TRBJ1-2,-,TRBV11-3,-,CASSLGGDGGYTF,TGTGCCAGCAGCTTAGGGGGGGACGGAGGCTACACCTTC
TRBJ2-1,-,TRBV19,-,CASSDASVYNEQFF,TGTGCCAGTAGTGACGCTAGCGTTTACAATGAGCAGTTCTTC
TRBJ2-3,-,TRBV6-6,-,CASSYSRGAADTQYF,TGTGCCAGCAGTTACTCCAGGGGCGCAGCAGATACGCAGTATTTT
TRBJ2-2,-,TRBV28,-,CASGGAGTGELFF,TGTGCCAGCGGGGGGGCGGGCACCGGGGAGCTGTTTTTT
TRBJ1-6,-,TRBV18,TRBD1,CASSPGQANSPLHF,TGTGCCAGCTCACCAGGACAGGCGAATTCACCCCTCCACTTT
TRBJ2-1,-,TRBV5-1,TRBD1,CASSLRGQGNNEQFF,TGCGCCAGCAGCCTCCGAGGACAGGGGAACAATGAGCAGTTCTTC
TRBJ1-2,-,TRBV14,-,CASSLFEARGYTF,TGTGCCAGCAGCCTATTCGAGGCGCGAGGCTACACCTTC
TRBJ2-2,-,TRBV28,-,CASSPAGLDTGELFF,TGTGCCAGCAGTCCCGCGGGGTTGGACACCGGGGAGCTGTTTTTT
TRBJ1-6,-,TRBV5-1,-,CASKKSPGANNSPLHF,TGCGCCAGCAAAAAATCTCCAGGGGCGAATAATTCACCCCTCCACTTT
TRBJ1-2,-,TRBV4-3,-,CASSQVALTGDGYTF,TGCGCCAGCAGCCAAGTAGCCCTAACCGGGGATGGCTACACCTTC
TRBJ2-7,-,TRBV7-9,-,CASSLLTSGYEQYF,TGTGCCAGCAGCTTACTCACTTCGGGGTACGAGCAGTACTTC
TRBJ2-5,-,TRBV7-2,-,CASSKTSQETQYF,TGTGCCAGCAGCAAGACTAGCCAAGAGACCCAGTACTTC
TRBJ1-2,-,TRBV6-6,TRBD1,CASSHQAPTGGEFYGYTF,TGTGCCAGCAGTCACCAAGCCCCTACAGGGGGCGAGTTCTATGGCTACACCTTC
TRBJ2-4,once,TRBV7-2,TRBD1,CASSPEGTGTYKNIQYF,TGTGCCAGCAGCCCGGAGGGGACAGGGACTTACAAAAACATTCAGTACTTC
TRBJ1-1,-,TRBV24-1,-,CATSVGQNTEAFF,TGTGCCACCAGTGTGGGCCAGAACACTGAAGCTTTCTTT
TRBJ2-1,-,TRBV10-2,-,CASSESGTSLDEQFF,TGCGCCAGCAGTGAGTCTGGAACTAGCCTCGATGAGCAGTTCTTC
TRBJ1-1,-,TRBV12-3/TRBV12-4,TRBD1,CASSLDREAFF,TGTGCCAGCAGCCTGGACAGGGAAGCTTTCTTT
TRBJ1-5,-,TRBV9,-,CASSPYGEQPQHF,TGTGCCAGCAGCCCGTACGGTGAGCAGCCCCAGCATTTT
TRBJ1-2,-,TRBV7-2,TRBD1,CASSLEGGQIYGYTF,TGTGCCAGCAGCTTAGAGGGGGGACAGATCTATGGCTACACCTTC
TRBJ1-2,-,TRBV7-2,TRBD1,CASSIGQGAYYGYTF,TGTGCCAGCAGCATCGGACAGGGGGCTTACTATGGCTACACCTTC
TRBJ1-6,-,TRBV14,-,CASNARAGDSPLHF,TGTGCCAGCAACGCACGAGCGGGGGATTCACCCCTCCACTTT
TRBJ2-7,-,TRBV11-3,-,CASSPRESLDEQYF,TGTGCCAGCAGCCCTCGGGAGTCCCTGGACGAGCAGTACTTC
TRBJ2-7,-,TRBV7-2,-,CASSTDTTSSYEQYF,TGTGCCAGCAGCACAGACACGACAAGCTCCTACGAGCAGTACTTC
TRBJ2-4,-,TRBV28,TRBD1,CASSLTGGSKNIQYF,TGTGCCAGCAGTTTAACAGGGGGTTCCAAAAACATTCAGTACTTC
TRBJ2-5,-,TRBV23-1,-,CASSQPRIVSKETQYF,TGCGCCAGCAGTCAACCCAGGATTGTTTCTAAAGAGACCCAGTACTTC
TRBJ2-7,-,TRBV19,-,CASSTLMRPTYEQYF,TGTGCCAGTAGTACCCTCATGAGGCCCACCTACGAGCAGTACTTC
TRBJ2-6,-,TRBV7-6,TRBD1,CASSPNQGAGANVLTF,TGTGCCAGCAGCCCCAATCAGGGGGCCGGGGCCAACGTCCTGACTTTC
TRBJ1-1,-,TRBV9,-,CASSAGNTEAFF,TGTGCCAGCAGCGCAGGGAACACTGAAGCTTTCTTT
TRBJ1-1,-,TRBV11-3,-,CASSITGNTEAFF,TGTGCCAGCAGCATTACAGGGAACACTGAAGCTTTCTTT
TRBJ1-2,-,TRBV6-5,-,CASSYGQGLYGYTF,TGTGCCAGCAGTTACGGTCAGGGACTCTATGGCTACACCTTC